The clone carrying this TCR beta chain was counted between two and nine times. Sequenced by immunoSEQ multiplex PCR; TCRdb stores in-frame clones only, minus some. The profile shows approximately 660,000 clones, around 89% of them singletons. This sample is drawn from a study of shared T cell receptors in the human thymus. The CDR3 totals 14 residues. CDR1 and CDR2 from the germline V gene are LNHDA and SQIVND (reference sequence). The ends were cut back, 3 bases at V and 4 bases at J, with 11 bases in the middle. The sample was also reused in another study, on human thymus T cells. That study adds: Thymus was obtained from resections taken during corrective heart surgery. Repertoires sampled from thymus and blood appeared biased in V and J gene usage.

Sequencing was carried out using thymocytes. The origin of this receptor is a boy younger than two with a congenital heart defect. This chain connects TRBV19 to TRBJ2-3; weak D call: TRBD1 (6 bases). The CDR3, as DNA: TGTGCCAGTAGTATCCCCTCAGGGGCAGATACGCAGTATTTT. Translation: CASSIPSGADTQYF.